This T cell receptor (beta chain) was found in a study of beta chain features in type 1 diabetes. Study information: In age, gender and cell yields, patients were similar to healthy donors.

The CDR3 length is 12 residues. With V trimmed by 4 bases and J by 5 bases, 4 bases remained unmatched. The germline V gene encodes CDR1 GTSNPN and CDR2 SVGIG (reference sequence). Points on this clone: Its antigen is not known.

CD4+ cells of the naive, central memory, regulatory and stem cell-like memory types were sorted via CD45RO/CCR7/CD25/CD127/CD95/CD27. Expressed TCRB transcripts got sequenced, as all isolated RNA was reverse transcribed. The method was immunoSEQ multiplex PCR; TCRdb's version includes in-frame clones alone and lacks a portion of them. The sample has 550,000 to 850,000 clones, roughly 13% seen once; the top ten hold approximately 0.022%. Notes on the study in general: Type 1 diabetes patients had TCRB CDR3s that were shorter (moderately but significantly so) in all four CD4+ subsets.

This chain uses TRBV30 with TRBJ1-1; TRBD1 matches 7 bases. The sample taken for sequencing was naive CD4+ T cells from blood. This TCR came from a man between 18 and 29 years old with type 1 diabetes. CDR3 sequence (DNA): TGTGCCTGGACTACAGGGGTAACTGAAGCTTTCTTT. Amino acids: CAWTTGVTEAFF.